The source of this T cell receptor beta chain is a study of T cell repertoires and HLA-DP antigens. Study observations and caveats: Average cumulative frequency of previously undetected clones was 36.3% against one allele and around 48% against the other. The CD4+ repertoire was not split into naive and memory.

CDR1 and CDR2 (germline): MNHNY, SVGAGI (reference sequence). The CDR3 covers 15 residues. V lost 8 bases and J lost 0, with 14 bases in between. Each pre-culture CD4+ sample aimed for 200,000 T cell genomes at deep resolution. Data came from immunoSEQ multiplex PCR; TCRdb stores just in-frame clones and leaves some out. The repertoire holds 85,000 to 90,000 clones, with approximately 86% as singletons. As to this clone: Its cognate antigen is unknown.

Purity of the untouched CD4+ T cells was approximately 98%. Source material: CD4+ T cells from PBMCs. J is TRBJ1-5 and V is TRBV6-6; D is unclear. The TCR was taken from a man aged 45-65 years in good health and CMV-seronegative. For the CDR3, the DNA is TGTGCCAGCGAGGACGGCAGCCATAGCAATCAGCCCCAGCATTTT. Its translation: CASEDGSHSNQPQHF.